This TCR beta chain originates from a study of shared clonotypes between healthy human individuals. General observations from the study: Clonotypes which were not shared had lower generation probabilities than clonotypes that all four donors shared. Relative to memory subsets, naive subsets generally showed larger estimated richness.

Clones were read by immunoSEQ multiplex PCR, and TCRdb kept only the in-frame ones, dropping some. The data hold roughly 2,500,000 clones, with 80% to 95% observed a single time. Points on this clone: Its antigen is as yet unknown.

The study drew all its donors from Caucasian adults living in Nashville, Tennessee. Sample: naive CD4+ T cells from PBMCs. The subset denotes: CD45RA+ positively selected. The TCR sequence derives from a young man in good health. Some clones in this sample may be carry-over from other donors' samples.

CDR3 in DNA: TGTGCCAGCAGTTTAGCAGGGGGCACTCTGAACACTGAAGCTTTCTTT. This translates into CASSLAGGTLNTEAFF. This rearrangement joins TRBV28 to TRBJ1-1; 8 positions match TRBD1. After removal of 2 bases from V and 0 bases from J, the junction contained 5 bases not matched to a gene. There are 16 residues in the CDR3. Per the germline V gene, CDR1 is MDHEN and CDR2 is SYDVKM.